The 12 T cell receptor beta chains presented below share a single source sample, sequenced in a study of response to subunit inactivated influenza vaccine. Each CDR3 protein is one row after TCRdb ran MiXCR on the RT-PCR reads. The table includes about 520,000 distinct CDR3 sequences, over 25% detected once. Sequences were derived from CD4+ T cells sorted from PBMCs, sampled 5 days after vaccination. These receptor sequences come from a man in his fifties or sixties who received an inactivated influenza vaccine.

This clonotype showed up many times. J is TRBJ2-1 and V is TRBV4-2; TRBD2 aligns across 11 bases. This CDR3 spans 22 amino acids. Germline assignment: CDR1 LGHNA and CDR2 YNFKEQ. V dropped 4 bases and J dropped 1; count of bases not matched to a gene: 21. Here the CDR3 reads CASSPKWGPGGTSGTSYNEQFF. The CDR3 DNA follows: TGTGCCAGCAGCCCAAAGTGGGGGCCTGGGGGGACTAGCGGTACTTCCTACAATGAGCAGTTCTTC.

This clonotype was detected only once. The V and J genes are TRBV27 and TRBJ2-3; 7 nucleotides agree with TRBD1. The CDR3 extends over 15 amino acids. The trim removed 5 bases at V and 1 base at J, leaving 6 bases unmatched. Germline V lookup: CDR1 MNHEY, CDR2 SMNVEV (reference sequence). The CDR3 loop is CASSHRGARTDTQYF. CDR3 coding DNA: TGTGCCAGCAGTCACAGGGGCGCACGCACAGATACGCAGTATTTT.

The J gene is TRBJ1-1, the V gene TRBV18; D is unresolved. CDR3 length: 15 amino acids. Germline V gives CDR1 KGHSH, CDR2 LQKENI. Trimming pared 0 bases from V and 1 base from J, leaving 9 bases between. CDR3 residues: CASSPPGSGNTEAFF. In DNA form, the CDR3 reads TGTGCCAGCTCACCACCGGGCAGTGGGAACACTGAAGCTTTCTTT.

The gene calls are TRBV20-1 and TRBJ2-7; D is ambiguous. CDR1 and CDR2 from the germline V gene are DFQATT and SNEGSKA (reference sequence). V lost 6 bases, J lost 5 bases, and 14 bases lay in between. This CDR3 has 12 residues. The CDR3 region has the DNA TGCAGTGCCCAACCCGTTGGGGACGAGCAGTACTTC. Residues: CSAQPVGDEQYF.

V is TRBV13 and J is TRBJ1-6, with D tentatively TRBD1 (6 bases). The CDR3 consists of 14 residues. Germline CDR1 and CDR2: PRHDT and FYEKMQ (reference sequence). V was cut by 3 bases and J by 11 bases, with 14 bases left in between. The CDR3 DNA sequence: TGTGCCAGCAGCTTTACAGGGCGGATCACACCCCTCCACTTT. As protein: CASSFTGRITPLHF. The entire variable domain, with the rest obtained from reference TRBV13 and TRBJ1-6, is as follows: AAGVIQSPRHLIKEKRETATLKCYPIPRHDTVYWYQQGPGQDPQFLISFYEKMQSDKGSIPDRFSAQQFSDYHSELNMSSLELGDSALYFCASSFTGRITPLHFGNGTRLTVT.

The chain employs TRBV20-1 and TRBJ2-3; 13 nucleotides match TRBD2. Germline loops: CDR1 DFQATT, CDR2 SNEGSKA (reference sequence). Trimming at V came to 1 base and at J to 4 bases, leaving 11 bases not matched to a gene. This CDR3 has 18 residues. DNA of the CDR3: TGCAGTGCTAGAGTCCAAGGACTAGCGGGGGCCCTAGCAGATACGCAGTATTTT. This codes for CSARVQGLAGALADTQYF.

This clonotype has more than one count but fewer than ten. V usage is TRBV12-3 or TRBV12-4 and J usage is TRBJ1-3; a weak D match, TRBD1 (5 bases). The V end was cut by 6 bases, the J end by 2 bases, with 8 bases between. The CDR3 has 13 amino acids. CDR3 loop: CASRRGTGNTIYF. The CDR3 DNA reads as TGTGCCAGCAGGAGGGGTACTGGAAACACCATATATTTT.

The genes are TRBV29-1 and TRBJ2-1; 12 positions match TRBD2. Germline CDR1 and CDR2: SQVTM and ANQGSEA. J lost 8 bases, V lost 5 bases, and 7 bases had no gene match. The CDR3 is 14 amino acids. CDR3 in amino acids: CSVSGLAGLYEQFF. The CDR3 nucleotides are TGCAGCGTTTCGGGACTAGCGGGCCTCTATGAGCAGTTCTTC.

This clonotype was observed at least ten times. The chain carries TRBV5-1 and TRBJ2-5; D is undetermined. Trimming pared 0 bases from V and 2 bases from J, leaving 14 bases between. The CDR3 runs 16 residues. Germline V gives CDR1 SGHRS, CDR2 YFSETQ. DNA of the CDR3: TGCGCCAGCAGCTTGGCCGAGCCAACTATGCAAGAGACCCAGTACTTC. Its translation: CASSLAEPTMQETQYF.

J is TRBJ2-5 and V is TRBV4-2; no reliable D call. The CDR3 has 14 residues. Trimming shortened V by 4 bases and J by 8 bases, and 17 bases separated the two germline ends. The germline gives CDR1 LGHNA, CDR2 YNFKEQ. CDR3 residues: CASSPLSAAGTQYF. CDR3 bases: TGTGCCAGCAGCCCCCTCTCAGCTGCAGGAACCCAGTACTTC.

The sample holds a few counts of this clonotype. The rearrangement joins TRBV29-1 to TRBJ2-5; D gene uncertain. The length of the CDR3 is 15 residues. The germline CDR1 and CDR2 sequences are SQVTM and ANQGSEA. Trimming left V 6 bases short and J 0 bases short, with 17 bases between. CDR3 coding DNA: TGCAGCGTGCCAAGGACCGATGGTTACCAAGAGACCCAGTACTTC. Amino acids: CSVPRTDGYQETQYF. The full variable domain, rest sourced from reference TRBV29-1 and TRBJ2-5, is SAVISQKPSRDICQRGTSLTIQCQVDSQVTMMFWYRQQPGQSLTLIATANQGSEATYESGFVIDKFPISRPNLTFSTLTVSNMSPEDSSIYLCSVPRTDGYQETQYFGPGTRLLVL.

The rearrangement joins TRBV6-5 to TRBJ2-6; D is unclear. The CDR3 is 15 amino acids. Trimming removed 3 bases from V and 3 bases from J, with 9 bases in between. The germline V gene encodes CDR1 MNHEY and CDR2 SVGAGI. CDR3 sequence reads: CASSYGGVGANVLTF. The DNA of the CDR3 is TGTGCCAGCAGTTATGGTGGTGTTGGGGCCAACGTCCTGACTTTC.